Below are 7 T cell receptor beta chains sequenced from a single sample in a study of T cell changes during pregnancy in multiple sclerosis. TCRdb's table, derived via immunoSEQ multiplex PCR, lists solely in-frame clones and lacks some. The sample lists about 21,000 clones, 89% occurring once. Material: CD8+ T cells from peripheral blood mononuclear cells, obtained in the second trimester of pregnancy. These TCRs come from a female donor in good health, enrolled as a control in a pregnancy study.

This chain connects TRBV19 to TRBJ1-1; tentatively, D is TRBD1 (6 bases). V lost 3 bases to trimming and J lost 6 bases, with 17 bases between them. The germline V gene encodes CDR1 LNHDA and CDR2 SQIVND (reference sequence). The CDR3 length is 15 residues. The chain's CDR3 is CASSIPFDRLAEAFF. As DNA, the CDR3 is TGTGCCAGTAGTATCCCCTTCGACAGGCTGGCTGAAGCTTTCTTT. Together with reference TRBV19 and TRBJ1-1, the CDR3 gives the full variable domain: DGGITQSPKYLFRKEGQNVTLSCEQNLNHDAMYWYRQDPGQGLRLIYYSQIVNDFQKGDIAEGYSVSREKKESFPLTVTSAQKNPTAFYLCASSIPFDRLAEAFFGQGTRLTVV.

This clone showed up just a few times. V gene TRBV6-5 combines with J gene TRBJ1-1; D is possibly TRBD1 (5 bases). The CDR3 consists of 16 residues. Trimming took 0 bases from V and 2 from J, leaving 13 bases between them. CDR1 is MNHEY, CDR2 SVGAGI, per germline. CDR3 sequence reads: CASSYSGYRFNTEAFF. CDR3 sequence (DNA): TGTGCCAGCAGTTACTCGGGGTACAGGTTTAACACTGAAGCTTTCTTT.

The chain uses TRBV11-3 and TRBJ1-1; D possibly corresponds to TRBD1 (5 bases). The ends were cut back, 5 bases at V and 1 base at J, with 8 bases in the middle. Germline CDR1 SGHNT, CDR2 YENEEA. The CDR3 spans 13 residues. Written as DNA, the CDR3 is TGTGCCAGCAGCCCGACAGAGAACACTGAAGCTTTCTTT. Translating gives CASSPTENTEAFF.

The chain employs TRBV27 and TRBJ2-7; tentatively, D is TRBD1 (6 bases). The germline V and J ends were trimmed by 5 bases and 1 base, with 9 bases remaining between them. This CDR3 region has 13 residues. Per germline, CDR1 MNHEY and CDR2 SMNVEV (reference sequence). Here the CDR3 reads CASSPQGSYEQYF. The CDR3 nucleotides are TGTGCCAGCAGTCCACAGGGTTCCTACGAGCAGTACTTC.

The table lists this clone with a count of one. The chain combines TRBV7-6 with TRBJ1-3; unclear D gene. The CDR3 is 16 residues long. With 5 bases removed from V and 0 bases from J, the gap between germline ends came to 14 bases. The germline CDR1 and CDR2 sequences are SGHVS and FNYEAQ. The chain's CDR3 is CASSPMAGPSGNTIYF. In DNA form, the CDR3 reads TGTGCCAGCAGCCCGATGGCAGGCCCCTCTGGAAACACCATATATTTT.

The chain has TRBV4-2 and TRBJ2-5; 7 bases agree with TRBD1. The V gene end was trimmed by 3 bases and the J gene end by 5 bases; junction bases not matched to a gene: 9. CDR3 size: 15 residues. Germline V gives CDR1 LGHNA, CDR2 YNFKEQ. CDR3 sequence: CASSQERGGQETQYF. The CDR3 DNA reads TGTGCCAGCAGCCAGGAAAGAGGGGGCCAGGAGACCCAGTACTTC.

The gene calls are TRBV6-5 and TRBJ1-1; no clear D. V was trimmed by 0 bases and J by 1 base, leaving 3 bases between them. The CDR3 runs to 13 residues. Germline V lookup: CDR1 MNHEY, CDR2 SVGAGI. This CDR3 reads CASSYSQNTEAFF. CDR3 nucleotides: TGTGCCAGCAGTTACTCACAGAACACTGAAGCTTTCTTT.